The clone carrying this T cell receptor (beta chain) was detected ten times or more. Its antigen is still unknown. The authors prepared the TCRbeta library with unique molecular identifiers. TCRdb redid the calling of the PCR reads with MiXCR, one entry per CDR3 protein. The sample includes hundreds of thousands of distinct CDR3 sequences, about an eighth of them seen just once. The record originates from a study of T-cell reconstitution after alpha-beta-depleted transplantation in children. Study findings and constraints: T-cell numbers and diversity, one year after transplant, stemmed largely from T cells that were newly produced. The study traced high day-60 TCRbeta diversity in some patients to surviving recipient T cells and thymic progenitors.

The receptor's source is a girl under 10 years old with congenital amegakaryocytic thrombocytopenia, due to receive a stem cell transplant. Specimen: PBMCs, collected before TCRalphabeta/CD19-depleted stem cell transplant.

The CDR3 is CASNPPPGAPNTEAFF. In DNA, the CDR3 is TGTGCCAGCAATCCTCCCCCAGGGGCGCCGAACACTGAAGCTTTCTTT. The chain joins TRBV7-8 to TRBJ1-1, with a tentative D call TRBD1 (6 bases). Between the trimmed V and J ends, which lost 7 bases and 1 base, there was a span of 19 bases. The CDR3 is 16 amino acids. CDR1 SGHVS and CDR2 FQNEAQ come from the germline V gene.